The 29 T cell receptor beta chains below all came from one sample that was sequenced in a study of monozygotic twins with inflammatory bowel disease. TCRdb re-called the 5' RACE reads and catalogs CDR3 proteins one per entry, DNA excluded. The listing records 300,000 to 450,000 distinct CDR3 sequences. The material sequenced was blood. The receptors stem from a human donor with ulcerative colitis or Crohn's disease, or a healthy co-twin of an affected twin (not recorded which).

This chain joins TRBV19 and TRBJ1-5; TCRdb calls TRBD1, which cannot be checked without DNA. Per the germline V gene, CDR1 is LNHDA and CDR2 is SQIVND (reference sequence). The CDR3 has 16 amino acids. CDR3 protein: CASSITNREENQPQHF.

The chain joins TRBV4-3 to TRBJ2-1; TCRdb selects TRBD2, and the lack of DNA leaves this call unchecked. The CDR3 has 15 residues. Germline-derived CDR1 and CDR2 are LGHNA and YSLEER. The CDR3 reads CASSPGPQTYNEQFF.

The chain uses TRBV7-9 and TRBJ2-2; TCRdb picks TRBD2, but there is no DNA to check that call. Per germline, CDR1 SEHNR and CDR2 FQNEAQ (reference sequence). This CDR3 is 16 amino acids long. The CDR3: CASSSRQLAGTGELFF. Using reference TRBV7-9 and TRBJ2-2 for the parts outside the CDR3, the full variable domain is DTGVSQNPRHKITKRGQNVTFRCDPISEHNRLYWYRQTLGQGPEFLTYFQNEAQLEKSRLLSDRFSAERPKGSFSTLEIQRTEQGDSAMYLCASSSRQLAGTGELFFGEGSRLTVL.

The rearrangement uses TRBV4-1 and TRBJ1-1. The CDR3 loop spans 16 amino acids. The germline V gene has CDR1 MGHRA and CDR2 YSYEKL. The CDR3 spells CASSQGDLIMGTEAFF.

J is TRBJ1-2 and V is TRBV6-2 or TRBV6-3; the D call of TRBD1 rests on TCRdb alone, since no DNA is present to check it. This CDR3 has 11 amino acids. Germline V gene lookup returns CDR1 MNHEY and CDR2 SVGEGT. This CDR3 reads CASKGAQGYTF.

The rearrangement joins TRBV14 to TRBJ2-3; TCRdb gives TRBD1 as the D gene, but with no DNA this cannot be confirmed. This CDR3 is 16 amino acids long. The germline CDR1 and CDR2 sequences are SGHDN and FVKESK. The CDR3 loop is CASSQVRTGSTDTQYF.

The chain couples TRBV12-3 or TRBV12-4 to TRBJ2-6; TCRdb's D call of TRBD2 is untestable without DNA. The length of the CDR3 is 16 residues. CDR3 in amino acids: CASSSFSSLGANVLTF.

The chain combines TRBV29-1 with TRBJ2-7; TCRdb reports TRBD1, a call that lacks DNA to check it against. The germline CDR1 and CDR2 sequences are SQVTM and ANQGSEA. The CDR3 sequence is 14 residues long. The chain's CDR3 is CSVMAGGTLGEQYF.

The gene calls are TRBV4-3 and TRBJ2-5. Germline V gene sequence: CDR1 LGHNA, CDR2 YSLEER. The CDR3 length is 13 residues. CDR3 in amino acids: CASSQAQQETQYF.

The chain uses TRBV5-4 and TRBJ1-2; the D call of TRBD1 rests on TCRdb alone, since no DNA is present to check it. Germline V CDR1 and CDR2: SGHNT, YYREEE (reference sequence). This CDR3 spans 14 amino acids. CDR3 region: CASVQGASNYGYTF.

The CDR3 spells CASSFRQANEKLFF. The chain joins TRBV7-9 to TRBJ1-4; TCRdb names TRBD1, which stays unverified in the absence of DNA. The length of the CDR3 is 14 residues. Germline V lookup: CDR1 SEHNR, CDR2 FQNEAQ (reference sequence).

The gene calls are TRBV3-1 and TRBJ1-2; TCRdb indicates TRBD1, and absent DNA this call remains unverified. The germline V gene has CDR1 LGHDT and CDR2 YNNKEL (reference sequence). This CDR3 has 15 residues. The CDR3 spells CASSAGTGGNYGYTF.

The CDR3 sequence: CASSVVGTGGEQYF. V is TRBV9 and J is TRBJ2-7; absent DNA, TCRdb's TRBD1 call cannot be checked. Germline V gene data show CDR1 as SGDLS and CDR2 as YYNGEE. The CDR3 has 14 residues.

The chain recombines TRBV19 with TRBJ2-7. Germline CDR1 is LNHDA and CDR2 is SQIVND (reference sequence). CDR3 size: 13 residues. This CDR3 reads CASSIVDGDEQYF.

The chain combines TRBV5-1 with TRBJ2-7; TCRdb calls TRBD1, which cannot be checked without DNA. Looked up from germline, CDR1 is SGHRS and CDR2 is YFSETQ. The CDR3 contains 14 residues. This CDR3 is CASSLRQVSYEQYF.

The rearrangement uses TRBV5-1 and TRBJ2-3; there is no DNA to check the TCRdb D call of TRBD2. Germline V lookup: CDR1 SGHRS, CDR2 YFSETQ. This CDR3 spans 16 amino acids. CDR3 region: CASSSNAGTTLDTQYF.

CDR3: CASKLTGSSYNEQFF. The V gene is TRBV6-1, the J gene TRBJ2-1; there is no DNA to check the TCRdb D call of TRBD1. This CDR3 has 15 residues. Germline V gene lookup returns CDR1 MNHNS and CDR2 SASEGT.

This rearrangement joins TRBV7-8 to TRBJ1-1; TCRdb's D call of TRBD1 is untestable without DNA. The CDR3 has 16 amino acids. Germline V gives CDR1 SGHVS, CDR2 FQNEAQ. CDR3 protein: CASIMDRTKLNTEAFF.

CDR3 loop: CASSLESGWQYF. This sequence joins TRBV5-1 and TRBJ2-7. The CDR3 extends over 12 amino acids. The germline gives CDR1 SGHRS, CDR2 YFSETQ. The full variable domain, with the rest looked up from reference TRBV5-1 and TRBJ2-7, is KAGVTQTPRYLIKTRGQQVTLSCSPISGHRSVSWYQQTPGQGLQFLFEYFSETQRNKGNFPGRFSGRQFSNSRSEMNVSTLELGDSALYLCASSLESGWQYFGPGTRLTVT.

The J gene is TRBJ2-7, the V gene TRBV7-9. Germline assignment: CDR1 SEHNR and CDR2 FQNEAQ (reference sequence). The CDR3 sequence is 14 residues long. CDR3 protein: CASSELESSYEQYF.

This chain connects TRBV20-1 to TRBJ2-7; absent DNA, TCRdb's TRBD1 call cannot be checked. Germline-derived CDR1 and CDR2 are DFQATT and SNEGSKA (reference sequence). This CDR3 contains 14 residues. The CDR3 spells CSAKERDPWHGQYF.

The chain combines TRBV28 with TRBJ2-5; TCRdb proposes TRBD2, but this gene call is untestable without DNA. CDR3 length: 14 amino acids. Germline values: CDR1 MDHEN, CDR2 SYDVKM. CDR3 amino acids: CASSYPQEGETQYF.

The J gene is TRBJ2-2, the V gene TRBV7-3; TCRdb returns TRBD1, unconfirmable since there is no DNA. Germline V CDR1 and CDR2: SGHTA, FQGTGA. The CDR3 loop spans 16 amino acids. The CDR3 protein is CASSSRPGTDLGELFF.

This sequence joins TRBV27 and TRBJ1-4; as DNA is missing, the TRBD1 call by TCRdb cannot be tested. CDR1 and CDR2 from the germline V gene are MNHEY and SMNVEV (reference sequence). This CDR3 is built from 16 residues. CDR3 sequence: CASSTTPGDINEKLFF. The variable domain in full, with the rest retrieved from reference TRBV27 and TRBJ1-4, is EAQVTQNPRYLITVTGKKLTVTCSQNMNHEYMSWYRQDPGLGLRQIYYSMNVEVTDKGDVPEGYKVSRKEKRNFPLILESPSPNQTSLYFCASSTTPGDINEKLFFGSGTQLSVL.

The V and J genes are TRBV7-2 and TRBJ1-5. This CDR3 has 14 amino acids. Germline lookup yields CDR1 SGHTA and CDR2 FQGNSA. The CDR3 loop is CASSKEAGNQPQHF.

The J gene is TRBJ1-2, the V gene TRBV7-8; lacking DNA, the TRBD1 call made by TCRdb goes unchecked. The CDR3 contains 15 residues. Per the germline V gene, CDR1 is SGHVS and CDR2 is FQNEAQ. CDR3: CASSRSDRGGDGYTF. Based on the CDR3 plus reference TRBV7-8 and TRBJ1-2, the full variable domain is GAGVSQSPRYKVAKRGQDVALRCDPISGHVSLFWYQQALGQGPEFLTYFQNEAQLDKSGLPSDRFFAERPEGSVSTLKIQRTQQEDSAVYLCASSRSDRGGDGYTFGSGTRLTVV.

The rearrangement uses TRBV15 and TRBJ1-5; the TCRdb call, TRBD1, lacks DNA for checking. The CDR3 contains 15 residues. Germline CDR1 and CDR2: LNHNV and YYDKDF (reference sequence). CDR3 sequence reads: CATSRGGVRNQPQHF.

This sequence joins TRBV5-4 and TRBJ2-7; TCRdb proposes TRBD1, but this gene call is untestable without DNA. Per the germline V gene, CDR1 is SGHNT and CDR2 is YYREEE (reference sequence). The CDR3 covers 13 residues. The CDR3 loop is CASSPSQGHEQYF. The variable domain in full, with the rest retrieved from reference TRBV5-4 and TRBJ2-7, is ETGVTQSPTHLIKTRGQQVTLRCSSQSGHNTVSWYQQALGQGPQFIFQYYREEENGRGNFPPRFSGLQFPNYSSELNVNALELDDSALYLCASSPSQGHEQYFGPGTRLTVT.

The CDR3 here is CATSRGYEQYF. The chain joins TRBV15 to TRBJ2-7. In germline, CDR1 is LNHNV, CDR2 YYDKDF (reference sequence). The CDR3 has 11 residues.